These 9 T cell receptor beta chains originate from one sample sequenced in a study of blood T cell repertoires in COVID-19 (dated by TCRdb to the early 2020s). Libraries were built with the immunoSEQ multiplex PCR assay. TCRdb re-hosts the immuneACCESS table, in-frame sequences only. Its copies lack some clones; in the studies checked, an unresolved V gene accounts for under half of them, and the cause for the rest is not known. The sample table holds 60,000 to 75,000 clones, of which 70% to 85% were seen once. The ten biggest clones cover around 27% of the sample. The sequenced material came from peripheral blood. These receptors all stem from a man aged 55 to 70 with active or convalescent COVID-19.

This clone turned up a few times. The CDR3 loop is CASSPQSTGFNEKLFF. CDR3 nucleotide sequence: TGCGCCAGCAGCCCCCAGTCGACAGGATTTAATGAAAAACTGTTTTTT. The V and J genes are TRBV4-3 and TRBJ1-4; maybe TRBD1 (6 bases). The CDR3 runs to 16 residues. Germline CDR1 is LGHNA and CDR2 is YSLEER. V gave up 4 bases and J gave up 4 bases, with 16 bases separating them.

V and J are TRBV6-5 and TRBJ2-7; 8 bases map to TRBD1. The CDR3 runs 14 residues. Germline V gives CDR1 MNHEY, CDR2 SVGAGI. V lost 6 bases, J lost 2 bases, and 6 bases stayed unmatched. The CDR3 is CASSGTRGPYEQYF. The DNA for the CDR3 is TGTGCCAGCAGCGGAACCAGGGGGCCCTACGAGCAGTACTTC.

The CDR3 DNA is TGTGCCAGCAGTCTAGGGACAGGGAGGGACCCCAATCAGCCCCAGCATTTT. Translated, it gives CASSLGTGRDPNQPQHF. The chain is built from TRBV2 and TRBJ1-5, with TRBD1 matching 9 bases. This CDR3 has 17 residues. The germline V gene encodes CDR1 SNHLY and CDR2 FYNNEI. J lost 3 bases, V lost 5 bases, and 11 bases had no gene match.

The gene calls are TRBV4-1 and TRBJ1-1; maybe TRBD1 (5 bases). The CDR3 consists of 16 residues. V was trimmed by 5 bases and J by 1 base, leaving 17 bases between them. The germline CDR1 and CDR2 sequences are MGHRA and YSYEKL. CDR3 protein: CASSFPPGHTNTEAFF. In DNA, the CDR3 is TGCGCCAGCAGCTTTCCGCCTGGACACACGAACACTGAAGCTTTCTTT.

This clone was seen only a few times. The chain recombines TRBV5-1 with TRBJ1-6; possible D gene TRBD1, 6 bases. There are 13 residues in the CDR3. Deletions cut 3 bases from V and 7 bases from J, with 8 bases between. Per the germline V gene, CDR1 is SGHRS and CDR2 is YFSETQ. The CDR3 reads CASSSDSNSPLHF. The CDR3 DNA is TGCGCCAGCAGCTCGGACAGCAATTCACCCCTCCACTTT.

This clone showed up just once. An end of the junction does not agree with germline; a read error may underlie this. CDR3 sequence reads: CASSLGEALTAELFF. CDR3 in DNA: TGTGCCAGCAGCTTAGGAGAGGCGCTAACCGCGGAGCTGTTTTTT. The V gene is TRBV7-7, the J gene TRBJ2-2; unclear D gene. In germline, CDR1 is SSHAT, CDR2 FNYEAQ (reference sequence). The CDR3 sequence is 15 residues long.

CDR3 residues: CASSLIAGAMNTQYF. For the CDR3, the DNA is TGCGCCAGCAGCTTGATAGCGGGGGCTATGAATACGCAGTATTTT. The rearrangement uses TRBV5-1 and TRBJ2-3; TRBD2 matches at 9 bases. Per germline, CDR1 SGHRS and CDR2 YFSETQ. Germline trimming cut 1 base from V and 7 bases from J; bases unmatched to any gene: 7. The CDR3 totals 15 residues.

CDR3 loop: CASSLDRGLFNQPQHF. The CDR3 DNA reads as TGTGCCAGCAGCCTGGACAGGGGGCTCTTCAATCAGCCCCAGCATTTT. The chain couples TRBV7-9 to TRBJ1-5; 11 bases match TRBD1. With V trimmed by 5 bases and J by 3 bases, 6 bases remained unmatched. CDR1 is SEHNR, CDR2 FQNEAQ, per germline (reference sequence). The CDR3 length is 16 residues.

This rearrangement joins TRBV10-3 to TRBJ2-7; TRBD1 matches at 7 bases. The CDR3 has 12 amino acids. V was pared by 4 bases and J by 4 bases, with 1 base of the junction left unmatched. Germline assignment: CDR1 ENHRY and CDR2 SYGVKD. For the CDR3, the DNA is TGTGCCATCAGTGCACAGGGGTACGAGCAGTACTTC. It codes for CAISAQGYEQYF.